Listed below are T cell receptor beta chains from one sample, sequenced in a study of resident and recirculating memory T cells in vitiligo. TCRdb's table, derived via immunoSEQ multiplex PCR, lists solely in-frame clones and lacks some. The table shows about 42,000 clones, with around 90% occurring only once. Sequences were obtained from blood. Receptor source: a male donor with vitiligo. Both conserved end residues are part of each CDR3. Each record gives: V gene, clone size, CDR3 protein. The size entry is marked missing in some rows and otherwise reads once, few, many or a size class.

V gene: TRBV27
clone size: -
CDR3 protein: CASSSPGGRADTQYF

V gene: TRBV27
clone size: -
CDR3 protein: CASSSRQTLSYEQYF

V gene: TRBV4-2
clone size: -
CDR3 protein: CASSHLQDATTDTQYF

V gene: TRBV6-5
clone size: -
CDR3 protein: CASSLRDTQREQYF

V gene: TRBV4-3
clone size: -
CDR3 protein: CASSFTGTGNEKLFF

V gene: TRBV6-5
clone size: -
CDR3 protein: CASSYGAGQTEAFF

V gene: TRBV7-3
clone size: -
CDR3 protein: CASSRGQGRGEAFF

V gene: TRBV19
clone size: -
CDR3 protein: CASSIGGRTGDIQYF

V gene: TRBV19
clone size: -
CDR3 protein: CASSTSGFGGEKLFF

V gene: TRBV4-2
clone size: -
CDR3 protein: CASSQVSAPGYTF

V gene: TRBV4-1
clone size: once
CDR3 protein: CASKTGLLSYEQYF

V gene: TRBV18
clone size: -
CDR3 protein: CASSPTAATGTNEKLFF

V gene: TRBV6-5
clone size: once
CDR3 protein: CASSYRWQSSYNEQFF

V gene: TRBV11-2
clone size: once
CDR3 protein: CASSSRGLWYGYTF